This TCR beta chain originates from a study of tumor-infiltrating lymphocytes in localized non-small cell lung cancer. Background on the study: Resected tumor was paired with non-adjacent uninvolved lung from the same patient.

The method was immunoSEQ multiplex PCR; TCRdb's version includes in-frame clones alone and lacks a portion of them. The repertoire consists of 25,000 to 30,000 clones, with 70% to 90% occurring once and the leading ten covering 2% to 2.5%. This clone was found a few times. Its antigen remains unknown. The study, taken as a whole, reports: Only some patients had TCR sequencing, depending on available tissue.

The CDR3 is made up of 15 amino acids. Germline CDR1 and CDR2: LGHNA and YSLEER. The V end lost 1 base, the J end lost 8 bases, and 12 bases lay between the germline ends. This chain links TRBV4-3 with TRBJ1-6, with D unresolved. Material: lung tumor tissue. This clonotype originated in a human donor with non-small cell lung cancer. CDR3 loop: CASSQGPDGYSPLHF. CDR3 sequence (DNA): TGCGCCAGCAGCCAAGGCCCTGACGGGTATTCACCCCTCCACTTT.